The subject of this entry is one T cell receptor beta chain. These data are taken from a study of control samples from healthy donors and cancer patients. The CDR3 runs to 14 residues. Trimming cost V 5 bases and J 9 bases, with 17 bases left between them. The V gene's germline CDR1 is WNHNN and CDR2 SYGVQD (reference sequence). Clones were sequenced by immunoSEQ multiplex PCR, and TCRdb holds only the in-frame ones, with some missing. This table lists some 180,000 clones. The rearrangement joins TRBV10-1 to TRBJ2-1; weak D call: TRBD2 (5 bases). The clonotype was recovered from a woman in her 30s in good health. Input material: blood. CDR3 coding DNA: TGCGCCAGCAGTTCGGCGGTCGAAGGGAGTGAGCAGTTCTTC. Amino acids: CASSSAVEGSEQFF.